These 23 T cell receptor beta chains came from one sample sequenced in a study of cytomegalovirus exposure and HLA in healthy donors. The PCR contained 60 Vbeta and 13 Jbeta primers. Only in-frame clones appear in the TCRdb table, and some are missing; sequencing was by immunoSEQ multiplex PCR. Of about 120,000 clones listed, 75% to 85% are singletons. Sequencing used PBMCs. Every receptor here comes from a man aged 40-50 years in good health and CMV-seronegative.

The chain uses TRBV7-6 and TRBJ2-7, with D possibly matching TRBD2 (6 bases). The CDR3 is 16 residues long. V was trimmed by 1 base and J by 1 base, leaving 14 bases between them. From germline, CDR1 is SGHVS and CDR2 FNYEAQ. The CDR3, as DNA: TGTGCCAGCAGCTTAGAAGGACTAACAGTTTCCTACGAGCAGTACTTC. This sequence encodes CASSLEGLTVSYEQYF.

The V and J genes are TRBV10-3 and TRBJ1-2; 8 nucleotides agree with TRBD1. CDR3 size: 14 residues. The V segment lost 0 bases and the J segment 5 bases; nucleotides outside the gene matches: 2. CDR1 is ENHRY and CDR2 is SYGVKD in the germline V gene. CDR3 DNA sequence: TGTGCCATCAGTGAGTCAGACAGGGGATATGGCTACACCTTC. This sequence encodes CAISESDRGYGYTF.

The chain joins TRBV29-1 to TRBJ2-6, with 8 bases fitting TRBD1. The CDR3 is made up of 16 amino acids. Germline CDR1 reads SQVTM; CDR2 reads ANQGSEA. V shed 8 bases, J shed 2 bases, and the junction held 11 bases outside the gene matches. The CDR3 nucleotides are TGCAGCTGTTACCTCAGGGGGCCAGCTGGGGCCAACGTCCTGACTTTC. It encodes CSCYLRGPAGANVLTF. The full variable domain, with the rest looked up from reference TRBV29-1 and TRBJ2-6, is SAVISQKPSRDICQRGTSLTIQCQVDSQVTMMFWYRQQPGQSLTLIATANQGSEATYESGFVIDKFPISRPNLTFSTLTVSNMSPEDSSIYLCSCYLRGPAGANVLTFGAGSRLTVL.

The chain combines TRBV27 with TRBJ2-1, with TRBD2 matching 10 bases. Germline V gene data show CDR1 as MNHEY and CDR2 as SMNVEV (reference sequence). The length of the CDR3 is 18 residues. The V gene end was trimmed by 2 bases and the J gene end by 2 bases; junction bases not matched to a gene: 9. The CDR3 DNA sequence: TGTGCCAGCAGTTTAGCCCCCCCGGGACTAGCGCCCTACAATGAGCAGTTCTTC. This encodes CASSLAPPGLAPYNEQFF.

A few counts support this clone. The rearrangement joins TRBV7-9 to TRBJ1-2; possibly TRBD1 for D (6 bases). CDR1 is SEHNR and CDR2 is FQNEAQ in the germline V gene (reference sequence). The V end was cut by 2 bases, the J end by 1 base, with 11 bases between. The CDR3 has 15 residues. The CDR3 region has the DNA TGTGCCAGCAGCTTAAGCCGGACAGATAACTATGGCTACACCTTC. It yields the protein CASSLSRTDNYGYTF.

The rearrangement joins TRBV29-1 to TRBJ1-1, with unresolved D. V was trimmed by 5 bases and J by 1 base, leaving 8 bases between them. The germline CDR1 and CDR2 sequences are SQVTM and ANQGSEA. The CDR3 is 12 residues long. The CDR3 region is CSVSPGNTEAFF. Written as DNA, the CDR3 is TGCAGCGTTTCGCCAGGGAACACTGAAGCTTTCTTT.

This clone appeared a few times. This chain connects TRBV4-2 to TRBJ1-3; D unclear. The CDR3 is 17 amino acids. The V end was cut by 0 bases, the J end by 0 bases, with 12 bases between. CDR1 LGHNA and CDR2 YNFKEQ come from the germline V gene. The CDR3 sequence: CASSQEGRVNSGNTIYF. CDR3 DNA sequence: TGTGCCAGCAGCCAAGAGGGGAGGGTGAACTCTGGAAACACCATATATTTT.

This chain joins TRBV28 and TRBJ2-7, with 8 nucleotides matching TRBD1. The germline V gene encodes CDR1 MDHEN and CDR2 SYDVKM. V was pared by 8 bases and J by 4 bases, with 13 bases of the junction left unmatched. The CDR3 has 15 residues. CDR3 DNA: TGTGCCAGCCTGTCCCTTGGGACAGGATATTACGAGCAGTACTTC. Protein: CASLSLGTGYYEQYF. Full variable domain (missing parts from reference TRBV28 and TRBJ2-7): DVKVTQSSRYLVKRTGEKVFLECVQDMDHENMFWYRQDPGLGLRLIYFSYDVKMKEKGDIPEGYSVSREKKERFSLILESASTNQTSMYLCASLSLGTGYYEQYFGPGTRLTVT.

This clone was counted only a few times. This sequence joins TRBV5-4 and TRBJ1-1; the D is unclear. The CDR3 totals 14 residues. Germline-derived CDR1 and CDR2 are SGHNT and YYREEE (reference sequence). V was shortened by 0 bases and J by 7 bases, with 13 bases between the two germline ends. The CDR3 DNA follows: TGTGCCAGCAGCTTGGCAAGGGAGTCGGTTGAAGCTTTCTTT. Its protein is CASSLARESVEAFF. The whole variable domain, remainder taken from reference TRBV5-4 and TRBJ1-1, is ETGVTQSPTHLIKTRGQQVTLRCSSQSGHNTVSWYQQALGQGPQFIFQYYREEENGRGNFPPRFSGLQFPNYSSELNVNALELDDSALYLCASSLARESVEAFFGQGTRLTVV.

In nucleotides, the CDR3 is TGTGCCAGCAGTGAAGCGCTCGGACAGGGCCAGCCCCAGCATTTT. Translating gives CASSEALGQGQPQHF. V is TRBV2 and J is TRBJ1-5; 8 positions agree with TRBD1. V lost 0 bases and J lost 7; bases outside the gene matches: 5. From germline, CDR1 is SNHLY and CDR2 FYNNEI. CDR3 size: 15 residues.

CDR3 coding DNA: TGTGCCAGCAGCTTAATGGGGGCTAACAATGAGCAGTTCTTC. Encoded protein: CASSLMGANNEQFF. This sequence joins TRBV7-2 and TRBJ2-1, with D possibly TRBD1 on 6 matching bases. The length of the CDR3 is 14 residues. Germline V gene sequence: CDR1 SGHTA, CDR2 FQGNSA. V lost 2 bases, J lost 5 bases, and 10 bases lay in between.

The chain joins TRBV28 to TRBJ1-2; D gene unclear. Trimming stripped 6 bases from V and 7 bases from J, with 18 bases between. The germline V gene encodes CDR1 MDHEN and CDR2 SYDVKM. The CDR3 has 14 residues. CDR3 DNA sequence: TGTGCCAGCAGCCCGATTGTTGTGGGGAGTGGCTACACCTTC. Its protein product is CASSPIVVGSGYTF.

CDR3 residues: CASRKTSGYTDTQYF. CDR3 nucleotide sequence: TGTGCCAGCAGAAAGACTAGCGGGTACACAGATACGCAGTATTTT. The V call is TRBV6-5, the J call TRBJ2-3; 10 nucleotides line up with TRBD2. This CDR3 is 15 amino acids long. Germline CDR1 MNHEY, CDR2 SVGAGI. The junction had 5 bases not matched to a gene; V was cut back by 6 bases and J by 2 bases.

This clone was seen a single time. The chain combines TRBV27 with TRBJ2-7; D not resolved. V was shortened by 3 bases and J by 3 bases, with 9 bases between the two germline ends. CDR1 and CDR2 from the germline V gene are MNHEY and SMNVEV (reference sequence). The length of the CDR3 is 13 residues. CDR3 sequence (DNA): TGTGCCAGCAGTTTTAACAGTTACTACGAGCAGTACTTC. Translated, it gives CASSFNSYYEQYF.

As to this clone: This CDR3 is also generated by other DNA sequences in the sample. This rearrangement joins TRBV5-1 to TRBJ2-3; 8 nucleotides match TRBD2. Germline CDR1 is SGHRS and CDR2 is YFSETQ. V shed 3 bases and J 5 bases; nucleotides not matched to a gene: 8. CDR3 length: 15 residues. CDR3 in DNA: TGCGCCAGCAGCTCAACCGGGACTAGAGGAGATACGCAGTATTTT. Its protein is CASSSTGTRGDTQYF. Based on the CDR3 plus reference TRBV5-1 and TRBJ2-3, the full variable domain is KAGVTQTPRYLIKTRGQQVTLSCSPISGHRSVSWYQQTPGQGLQFLFEYFSETQRNKGNFPGRFSGRQFSNSRSEMNVSTLELGDSALYLCASSSTGTRGDTQYFGPGTRLTVL.

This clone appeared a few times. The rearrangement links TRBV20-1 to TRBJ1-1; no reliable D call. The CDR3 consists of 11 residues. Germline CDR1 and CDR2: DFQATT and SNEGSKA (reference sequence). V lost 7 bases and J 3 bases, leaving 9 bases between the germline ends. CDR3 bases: TGCAGTGTTTCCCGGGACACTGAAGCTTTCTTT. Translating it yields CSVSRDTEAFF.

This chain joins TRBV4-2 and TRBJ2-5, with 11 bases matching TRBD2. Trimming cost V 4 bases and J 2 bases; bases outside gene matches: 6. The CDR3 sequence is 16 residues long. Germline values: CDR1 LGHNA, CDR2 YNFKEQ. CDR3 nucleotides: TGTGCCAGCAGCCGAATACTAGCGGGGGAGCAAGAGACCCAGTACTTC. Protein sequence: CASSRILAGEQETQYF.

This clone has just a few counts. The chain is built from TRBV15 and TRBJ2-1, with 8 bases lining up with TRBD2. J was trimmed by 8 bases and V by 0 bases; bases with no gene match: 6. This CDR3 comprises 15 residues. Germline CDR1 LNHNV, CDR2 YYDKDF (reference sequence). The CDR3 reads CATSREIAGSDEQFF. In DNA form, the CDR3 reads TGTGCCACCAGCAGAGAAATAGCGGGGAGTGATGAGCAGTTCTTC.

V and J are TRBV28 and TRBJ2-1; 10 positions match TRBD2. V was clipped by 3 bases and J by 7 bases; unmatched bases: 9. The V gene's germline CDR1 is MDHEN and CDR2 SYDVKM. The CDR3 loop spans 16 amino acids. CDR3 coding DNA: TGTGCCAGCAGTTTCCCGGGACTAGCGAGAAGGAATGAGCAGTTCTTC. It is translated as CASSFPGLARRNEQFF.

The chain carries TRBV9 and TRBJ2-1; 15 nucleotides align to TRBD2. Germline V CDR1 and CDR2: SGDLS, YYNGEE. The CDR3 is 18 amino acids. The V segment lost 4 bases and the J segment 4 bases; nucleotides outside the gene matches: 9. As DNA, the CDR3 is TGTGCCAGCAGCCCACGTCCCGGGACTAGCGGGAGGTACAATGAGCAGTTCTTC. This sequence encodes CASSPRPGTSGRYNEQFF.

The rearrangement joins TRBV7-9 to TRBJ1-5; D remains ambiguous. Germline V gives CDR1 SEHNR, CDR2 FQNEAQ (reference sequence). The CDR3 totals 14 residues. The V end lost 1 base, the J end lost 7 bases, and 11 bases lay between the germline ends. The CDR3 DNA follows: TGTGCCAGCAGCTTAGGCGGGATCGGGCAGCCCCAGCATTTT. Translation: CASSLGGIGQPQHF. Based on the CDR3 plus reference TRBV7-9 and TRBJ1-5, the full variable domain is DTGVSQNPRHKITKRGQNVTFRCDPISEHNRLYWYRQTLGQGPEFLTYFQNEAQLEKSRLLSDRFSAERPKGSFSTLEIQRTEQGDSAMYLCASSLGGIGQPQHFGDGTRLSIL.

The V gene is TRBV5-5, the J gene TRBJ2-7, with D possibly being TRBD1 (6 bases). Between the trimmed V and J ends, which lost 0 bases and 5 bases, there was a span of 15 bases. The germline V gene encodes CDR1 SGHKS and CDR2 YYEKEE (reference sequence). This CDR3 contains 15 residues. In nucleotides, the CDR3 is TGTGCCAGCAGCTTGGCCCCAGGGGCGCAGGACGAGCAGTACTTC. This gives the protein CASSLAPGAQDEQYF.

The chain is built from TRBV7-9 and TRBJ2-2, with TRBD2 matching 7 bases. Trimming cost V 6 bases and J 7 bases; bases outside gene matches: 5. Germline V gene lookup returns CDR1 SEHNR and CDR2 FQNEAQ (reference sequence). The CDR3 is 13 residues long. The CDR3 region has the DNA TGTGCCAGCAGTAGGGAGGGTGTCGGGGAGCTGTTTTTT. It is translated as CASSREGVGELFF.